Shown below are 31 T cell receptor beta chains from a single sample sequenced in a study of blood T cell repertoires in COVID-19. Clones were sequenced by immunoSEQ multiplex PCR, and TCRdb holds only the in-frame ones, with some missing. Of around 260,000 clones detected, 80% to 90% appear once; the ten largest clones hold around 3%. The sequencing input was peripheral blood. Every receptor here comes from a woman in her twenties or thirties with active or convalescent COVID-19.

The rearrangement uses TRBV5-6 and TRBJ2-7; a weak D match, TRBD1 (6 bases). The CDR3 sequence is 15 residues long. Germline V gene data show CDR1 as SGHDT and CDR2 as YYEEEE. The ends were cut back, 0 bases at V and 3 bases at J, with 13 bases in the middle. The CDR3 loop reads CASSLAAQGGYEQYF. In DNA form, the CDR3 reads TGTGCCAGCAGCTTGGCCGCACAGGGTGGCTACGAGCAGTACTTC.

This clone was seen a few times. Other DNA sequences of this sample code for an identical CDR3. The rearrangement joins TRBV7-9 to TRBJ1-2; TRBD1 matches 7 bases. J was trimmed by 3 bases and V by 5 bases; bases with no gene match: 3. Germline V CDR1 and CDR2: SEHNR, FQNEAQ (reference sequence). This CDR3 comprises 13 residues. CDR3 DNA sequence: TGTGCCAGCAGCATCGACAGGGACTATGGCTACACCTTC. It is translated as CASSIDRDYGYTF.

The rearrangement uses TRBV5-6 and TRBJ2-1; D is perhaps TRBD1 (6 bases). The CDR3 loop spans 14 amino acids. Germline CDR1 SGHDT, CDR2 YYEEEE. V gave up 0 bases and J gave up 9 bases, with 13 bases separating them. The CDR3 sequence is CASSLGTGTREQFF. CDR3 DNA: TGTGCCAGCAGCTTGGGAACTGGGACACGTGAGCAGTTCTTC.

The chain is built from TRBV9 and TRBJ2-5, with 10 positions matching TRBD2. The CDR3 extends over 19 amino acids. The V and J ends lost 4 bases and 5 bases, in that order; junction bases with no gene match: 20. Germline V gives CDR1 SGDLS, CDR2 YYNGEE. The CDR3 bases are TGTGCCAGCAGCCCCCGCCGGGGGAGCGGGGGGGCCGGCAGGGAGACCCAGTACTTC. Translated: CASSPRRGSGGAGRETQYF.

CDR3 residues: CASRNRGRDTEAFF. The CDR3 coding sequence is TGTGCCAGTAGGAACAGGGGTAGGGACACTGAAGCTTTCTTT. The V gene is TRBV19, the J gene TRBJ1-1, with 7 bases that match TRBD1. Germline CDR1 LNHDA, CDR2 SQIVND (reference sequence). V shed 6 bases and J 3 bases; nucleotides not matched to a gene: 7. This CDR3 spans 14 amino acids.

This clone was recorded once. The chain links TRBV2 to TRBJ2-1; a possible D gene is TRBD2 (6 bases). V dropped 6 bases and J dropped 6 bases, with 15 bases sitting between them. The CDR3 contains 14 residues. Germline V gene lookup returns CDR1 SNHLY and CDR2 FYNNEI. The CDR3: CASRETSWSNEQFF. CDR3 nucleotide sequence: TGTGCCAGCAGGGAGACTAGTTGGAGCAATGAGCAGTTCTTC.

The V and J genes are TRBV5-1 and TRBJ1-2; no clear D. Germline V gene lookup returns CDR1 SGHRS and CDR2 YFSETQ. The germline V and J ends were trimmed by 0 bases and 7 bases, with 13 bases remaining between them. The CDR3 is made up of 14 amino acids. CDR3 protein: CASSLEWQEGGYTF. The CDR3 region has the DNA TGCGCCAGCAGCTTGGAATGGCAGGAGGGTGGCTACACCTTC.

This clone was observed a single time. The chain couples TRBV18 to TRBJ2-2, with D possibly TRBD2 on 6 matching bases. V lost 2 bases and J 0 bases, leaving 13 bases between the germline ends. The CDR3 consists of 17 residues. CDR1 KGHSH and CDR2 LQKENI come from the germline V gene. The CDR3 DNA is TGTGCCAGCTCACCAGTGGGGGGACCCGCGAACACCGGGGAGCTGTTTTTT. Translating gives CASSPVGGPANTGELFF.

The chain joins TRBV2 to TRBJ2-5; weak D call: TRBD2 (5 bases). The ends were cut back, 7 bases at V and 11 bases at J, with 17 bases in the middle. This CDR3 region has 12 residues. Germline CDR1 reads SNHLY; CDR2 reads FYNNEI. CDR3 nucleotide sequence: TGTGCCAGCATCGGGGTGGGTAGTTCTCAGTACTTC. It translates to CASIGVGSSQYF.

The CDR3 sequence: CASSLGTEYEQYF. The CDR3 DNA reads as TGTGCCAGCAGCTTAGGGACAGAGTACGAGCAGTACTTC. The chain is built from TRBV7-8 and TRBJ2-7; weak D call: TRBD1 (6 bases). Trimming removed 1 base from V and 4 bases from J, with 8 bases in between. The germline gives CDR1 SGHVS, CDR2 FQNEAQ. The CDR3 extends over 13 amino acids.

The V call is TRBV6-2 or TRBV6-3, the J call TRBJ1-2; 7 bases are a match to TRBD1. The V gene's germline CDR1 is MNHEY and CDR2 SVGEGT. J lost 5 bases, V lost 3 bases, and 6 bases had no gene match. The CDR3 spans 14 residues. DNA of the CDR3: TGTGCCAGCAGTTATTCGACAGGGAAGTATGGCTACACCTTC. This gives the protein CASSYSTGKYGYTF.

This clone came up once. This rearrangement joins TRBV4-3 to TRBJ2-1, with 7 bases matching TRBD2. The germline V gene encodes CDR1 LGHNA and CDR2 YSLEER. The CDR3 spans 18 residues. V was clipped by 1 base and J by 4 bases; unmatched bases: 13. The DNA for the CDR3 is TGCGCCAGCAGCCAAGGCCCGCCGGGGGGAGCAGGGTACAATGAGCAGTTCTTC. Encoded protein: CASSQGPPGGAGYNEQFF.

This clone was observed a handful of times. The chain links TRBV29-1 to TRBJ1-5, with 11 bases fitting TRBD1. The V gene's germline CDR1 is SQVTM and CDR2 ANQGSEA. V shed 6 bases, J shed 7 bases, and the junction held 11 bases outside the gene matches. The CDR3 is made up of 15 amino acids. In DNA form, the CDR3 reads TGCAGCGTCTTACTCGGGACAGGGGGTACCCAGCCCCAGCATTTT. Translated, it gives CSVLLGTGGTQPQHF.

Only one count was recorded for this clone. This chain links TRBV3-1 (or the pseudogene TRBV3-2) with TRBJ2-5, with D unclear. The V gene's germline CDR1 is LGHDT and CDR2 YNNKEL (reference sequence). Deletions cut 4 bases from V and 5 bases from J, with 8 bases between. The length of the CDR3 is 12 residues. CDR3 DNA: TGTGCCAGCAGCCCTCGCGGTGAGACCCAGTACTTC. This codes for CASSPRGETQYF.

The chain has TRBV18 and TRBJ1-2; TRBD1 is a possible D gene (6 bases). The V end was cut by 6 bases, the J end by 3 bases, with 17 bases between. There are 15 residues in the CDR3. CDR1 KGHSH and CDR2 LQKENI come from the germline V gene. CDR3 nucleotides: TGTGCCAGCTCGCCCAACAGGGTCCCCTACTATGGCTACACCTTC. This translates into CASSPNRVPYYGYTF. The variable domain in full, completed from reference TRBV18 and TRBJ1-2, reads NAGVMQNPRHLVRRRGQEARLRCSPMKGHSHVYWYRQLPEEGLKFMVYLQKENIIDESGMPKERFSAEFPKEGPSILRIQQVVRGDSAAYFCASSPNRVPYYGYTFGSGTRLTVV.

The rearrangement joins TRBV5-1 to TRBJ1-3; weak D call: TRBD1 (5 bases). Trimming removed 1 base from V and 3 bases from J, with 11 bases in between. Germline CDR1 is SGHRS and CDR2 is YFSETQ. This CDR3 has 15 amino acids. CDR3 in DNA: TGCGCCAGCAGCTTGTCGGGGGTATATGGAAACACCATATATTTT. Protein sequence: CASSLSGVYGNTIYF. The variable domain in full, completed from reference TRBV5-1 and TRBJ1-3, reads KAGVTQTPRYLIKTRGQQVTLSCSPISGHRSVSWYQQTPGQGLQFLFEYFSETQRNKGNFPGRFSGRQFSNSRSEMNVSTLELGDSALYLCASSLSGVYGNTIYFGEGSWLTVV.

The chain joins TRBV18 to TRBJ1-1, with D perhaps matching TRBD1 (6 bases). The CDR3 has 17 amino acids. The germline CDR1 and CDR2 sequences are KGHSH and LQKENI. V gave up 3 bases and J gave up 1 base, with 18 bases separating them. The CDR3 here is CASSPLRGADENTEAFF. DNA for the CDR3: TGTGCCAGCTCACCCCTCCGGGGGGCAGACGAGAACACTGAAGCTTTCTTT.

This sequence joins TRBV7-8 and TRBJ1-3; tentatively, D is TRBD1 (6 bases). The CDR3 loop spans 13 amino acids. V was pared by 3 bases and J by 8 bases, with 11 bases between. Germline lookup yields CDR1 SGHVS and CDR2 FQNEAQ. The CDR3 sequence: CASSLAGADTIYF. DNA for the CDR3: TGTGCCAGCAGCTTGGCAGGGGCGGACACCATATATTTT.

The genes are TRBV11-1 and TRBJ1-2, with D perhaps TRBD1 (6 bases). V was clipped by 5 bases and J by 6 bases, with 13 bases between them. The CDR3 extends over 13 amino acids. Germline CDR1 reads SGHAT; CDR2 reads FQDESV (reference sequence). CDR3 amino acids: CASSPGGANGYTF. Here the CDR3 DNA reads TGTGCCAGCAGCCCCGGGGGGGCGAATGGCTACACCTTC.

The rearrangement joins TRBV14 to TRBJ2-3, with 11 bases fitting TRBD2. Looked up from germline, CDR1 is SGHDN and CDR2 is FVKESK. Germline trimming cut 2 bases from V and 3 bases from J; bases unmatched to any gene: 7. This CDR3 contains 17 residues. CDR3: CASSQLLAGGNTDTQYF. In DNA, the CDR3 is TGTGCCAGCAGCCAACTTCTAGCGGGGGGAAATACAGATACGCAGTATTTT.

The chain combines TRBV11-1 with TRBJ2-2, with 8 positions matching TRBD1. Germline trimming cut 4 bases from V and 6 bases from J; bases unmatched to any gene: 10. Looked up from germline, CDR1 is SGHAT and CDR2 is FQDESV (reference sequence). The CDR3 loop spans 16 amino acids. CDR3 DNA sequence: TGTGCCAGCAGCTCCGGACAGGGTATTGACGCCGGGGAGCTGTTTTTT. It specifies CASSSGQGIDAGELFF.

CDR3 nucleotides: TGCGCCAGCAGTCAACCAGGGAGGGGATCGGACACCGGGGAGCTGTTTTTT. It codes for CASSQPGRGSDTGELFF. V and J are TRBV23-1 and TRBJ2-2; TRBD2 aligns across 7 bases. TRBV23-1 is sorted into the ORF group, with uncertain function. Trimming cost V 2 bases and J 3 bases; bases outside gene matches: 9. The CDR3 is 17 amino acids.

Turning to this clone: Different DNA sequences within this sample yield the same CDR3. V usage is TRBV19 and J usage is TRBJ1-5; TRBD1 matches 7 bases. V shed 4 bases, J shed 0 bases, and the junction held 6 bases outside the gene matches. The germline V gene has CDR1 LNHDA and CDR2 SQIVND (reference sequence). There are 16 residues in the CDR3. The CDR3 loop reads CASSRRDSYSNQPQHF. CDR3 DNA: TGTGCCAGTAGTAGGAGGGACAGCTATAGCAATCAGCCCCAGCATTTT.

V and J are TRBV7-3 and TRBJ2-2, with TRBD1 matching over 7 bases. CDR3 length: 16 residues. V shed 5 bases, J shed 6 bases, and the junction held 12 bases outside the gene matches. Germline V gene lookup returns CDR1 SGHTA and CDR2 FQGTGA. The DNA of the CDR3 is TGTGCCAGCAGCCCCACCACCGGACAGGCGTCCGGGGAGCTGTTTTTT. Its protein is CASSPTTGQASGELFF.

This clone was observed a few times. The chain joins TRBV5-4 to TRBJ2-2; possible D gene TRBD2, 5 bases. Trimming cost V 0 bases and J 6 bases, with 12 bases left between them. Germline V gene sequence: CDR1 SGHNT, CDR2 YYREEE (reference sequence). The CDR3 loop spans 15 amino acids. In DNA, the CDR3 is TGTGCCAGCAGCTTGGCCGGCACTAGACCCGGGGAGCTGTTTTTT. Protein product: CASSLAGTRPGELFF.

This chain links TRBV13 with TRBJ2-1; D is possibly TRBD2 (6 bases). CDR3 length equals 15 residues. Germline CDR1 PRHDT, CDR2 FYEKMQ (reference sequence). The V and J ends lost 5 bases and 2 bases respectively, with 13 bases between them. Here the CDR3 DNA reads TGTGCCAGCAGCACTACTAGCAGGCCCTACAATGAGCAGTTCTTC. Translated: CASSTTSRPYNEQFF.

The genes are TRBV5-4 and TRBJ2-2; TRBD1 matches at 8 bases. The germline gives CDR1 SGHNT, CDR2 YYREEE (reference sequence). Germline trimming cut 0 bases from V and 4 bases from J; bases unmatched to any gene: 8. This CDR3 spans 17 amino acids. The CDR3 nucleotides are TGTGCCAGCAGCTTGGAACCAGGGGGCGTCGGCACCGGGGAGCTGTTTTTT. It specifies CASSLEPGGVGTGELFF.

This chain's CDR3 is CASSKYGNRYGYTF. Written as DNA, the CDR3 is TGTGCCAGCAGCAAGTACGGGAATCGATATGGCTACACCTTC. This chain links TRBV28 with TRBJ1-2; D is unresolved. V was pared by 6 bases and J by 5 bases, with 16 bases between. The CDR3 runs to 14 residues. Germline V CDR1 and CDR2: MDHEN, SYDVKM.

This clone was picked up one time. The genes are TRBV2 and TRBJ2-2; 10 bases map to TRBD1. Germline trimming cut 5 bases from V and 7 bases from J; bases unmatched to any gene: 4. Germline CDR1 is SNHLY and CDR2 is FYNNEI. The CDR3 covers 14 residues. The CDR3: CASSRQGALGELFF. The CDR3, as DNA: TGTGCCAGCAGTCGACAGGGGGCCCTCGGGGAGCTGTTTTTT.

The CDR3 DNA is TGTGCCAGCAGTTCTCACGCGACCCGGAGCGGCAATCAGCCCCAGCATTTT. This translates into CASSSHATRSGNQPQHF. The rearrangement uses TRBV6-2 or TRBV6-3 and TRBJ1-5; D unclear. The V gene lost 4 bases and the J gene lost 2 bases, with 18 bases spanning the gap. Germline CDR1 is MNHEY and CDR2 is SVGEGT. The CDR3 runs to 17 residues.

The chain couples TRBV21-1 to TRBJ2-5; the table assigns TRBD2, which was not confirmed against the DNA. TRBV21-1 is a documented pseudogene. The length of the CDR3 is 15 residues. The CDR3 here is CASSNDGGAEETQYF. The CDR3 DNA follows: TGTGCCAGCAGCAACGATGGGGGGGCCGAAGAGACCCAGTACTTC.